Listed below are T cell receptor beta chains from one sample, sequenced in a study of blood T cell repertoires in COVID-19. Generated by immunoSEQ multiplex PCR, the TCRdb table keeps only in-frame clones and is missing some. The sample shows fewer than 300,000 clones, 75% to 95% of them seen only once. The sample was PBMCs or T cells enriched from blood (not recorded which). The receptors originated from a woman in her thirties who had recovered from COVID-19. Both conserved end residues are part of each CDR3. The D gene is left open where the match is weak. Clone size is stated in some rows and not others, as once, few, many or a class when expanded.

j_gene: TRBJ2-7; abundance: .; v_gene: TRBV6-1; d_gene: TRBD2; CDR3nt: TGTGCCAGCAGTGAGGGACTAGCGGGCGAGCAGTACTTC; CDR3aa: CASSEGLAGEQYF
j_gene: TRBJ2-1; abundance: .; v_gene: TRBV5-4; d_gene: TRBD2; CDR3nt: TGTGCCAGCAGCCCCCCTACTAGCGCCTCTGAGCAGTTCTTC; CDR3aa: CASSPPTSASEQFF
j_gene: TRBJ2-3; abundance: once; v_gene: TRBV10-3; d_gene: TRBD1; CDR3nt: TGTGCCATCAGTGGGCAAGGAGGACAGGGGGCTGGCACAGATACGCAGTATTTT; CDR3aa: CAISGQGGQGAGTDTQYF
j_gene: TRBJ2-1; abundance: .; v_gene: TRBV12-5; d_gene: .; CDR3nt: TGTGCTAGTGGTTTGGTACTTCATGTGAGCTCCTACAATGAGCAGTTCTTC; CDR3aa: CASGLVLHVSSYNEQFF
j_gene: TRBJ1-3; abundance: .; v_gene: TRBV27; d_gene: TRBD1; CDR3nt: TGTGCCAGCAGTTTGCGCCCAGGGGGTAGCTCTGGAAACACCATATATTTT; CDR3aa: CASSLRPGGSSGNTIYF
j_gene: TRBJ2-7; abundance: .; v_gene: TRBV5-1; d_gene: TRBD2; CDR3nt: TGCGCCAGCAGCCCGGGGGGACTAGCGGATTTCTACGAGCAGTACTTC; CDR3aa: CASSPGGLADFYEQYF
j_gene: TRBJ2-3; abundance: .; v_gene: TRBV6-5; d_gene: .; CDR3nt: TGTGCCAGCACTATGCGAGACACTCAAGATACGCAGTATTTT; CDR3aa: CASTMRDTQDTQYF
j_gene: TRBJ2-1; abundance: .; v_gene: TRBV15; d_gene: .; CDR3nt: TGTGCCACCAGCAGATCGGACTATCAGGGCAATGAGCAGTTCTTC; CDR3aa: CATSRSDYQGNEQFF
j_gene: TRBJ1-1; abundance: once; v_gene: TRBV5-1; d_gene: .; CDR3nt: TGCGCCAGCAGCTTCTTGGCGAACACTGAAGCTTTCTTT; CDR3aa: CASSFLANTEAFF
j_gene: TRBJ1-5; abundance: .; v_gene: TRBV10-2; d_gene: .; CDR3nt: TGCGCCAGCAGTGGACGCCCCAGGGTTGTTTCGGGTCAGCCCCAGCATTTT; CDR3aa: CASSGRPRVVSGQPQHF
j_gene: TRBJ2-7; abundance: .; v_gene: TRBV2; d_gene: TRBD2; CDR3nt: TGTGCCAGCAGTGCAGAGCGGGAGTGGGGGTACGAGCAGTACTTC; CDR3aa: CASSAEREWGYEQYF
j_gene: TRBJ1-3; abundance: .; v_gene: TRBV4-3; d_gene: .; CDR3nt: TGCGCCAGCAGCCAAGATTTACAGGGAGCCGCCGCCTCTGGAAACACCATATATTTT; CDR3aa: CASSQDLQGAAASGNTIYF
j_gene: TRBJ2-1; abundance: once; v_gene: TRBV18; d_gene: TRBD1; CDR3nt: TGTGCCAGCTCACCCTACACAGGGGCTGAGCAGTTCTTC; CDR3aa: CASSPYTGAEQFF
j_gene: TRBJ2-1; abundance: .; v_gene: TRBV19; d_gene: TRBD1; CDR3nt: TGTGCCAGTAGCTTACAGGGGGCTGATGAGCAGTTCTTC; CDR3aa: CASSLQGADEQFF
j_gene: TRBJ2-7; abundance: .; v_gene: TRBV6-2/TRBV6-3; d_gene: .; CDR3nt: TGTGCCAGCAGTCTCCCTCACCCTACCTACGAGCAGTACTTC; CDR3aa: CASSLPHPTYEQYF
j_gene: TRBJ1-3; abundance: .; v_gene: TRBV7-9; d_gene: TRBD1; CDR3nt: TGTGCCAGCAGCTTAGCGCCAGGGACAGATGGAAACACCATATATTTT; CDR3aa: CASSLAPGTDGNTIYF
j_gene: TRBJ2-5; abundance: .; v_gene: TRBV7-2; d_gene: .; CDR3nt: TGTGCCAGCAGCTATACAGGACAGAGAATACAAGAGACCCAGTACTTC; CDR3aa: CASSYTGQRIQETQYF